Listed below are T cell receptor beta chains from one sample, sequenced in a study of blood T cell repertoires in COVID-19. Profiled with immunoSEQ multiplex PCR; TCRdb holds only in-frame clones, not every one. The sample lists some 96,000 clones, 70% to 90% occurring once. The sequenced material came from peripheral blood. The receptors shown here come from a human donor in a cohort sampled during active COVID-19. Both conserved end residues are part of each CDR3. Only some rows state a clone size, as once, few, many or a class for expanded clones.

V	size	CDR3
TRBV5-6	NA	CASSPGTGGTGANVLTF
TRBV28	NA	CASSIPRGAGEPQHF
TRBV6-5	medium-sized	CASSQAGEYQPQHF
TRBV5-6	NA	CASSTGSSLANEKLFF
TRBV27	NA	CASSPMLGGGGQPQHF
TRBV28	NA	CASSFSGGLRNYEQYF
TRBV19	few	CASSGGQRNQPQHF
TRBV13	NA	CASSPQYRQGNYEQYF
TRBV30	NA	CACAREQGQPQHF
TRBV27	NA	CASSDSPGQMEHF
TRBV4-3	NA	CASSQEEGHSRGETQYF
TRBV9	NA	CASSVGTAVTTPLHF
TRBV7-2	few	CASSLDAGNYEQYF
TRBV5-1	NA	CASSLYSTYNEQFF
TRBV7-9	NA	CASSLGSGGTYEQYF
TRBV27	NA	CASSSGPQGSYGYTF
TRBV28	NA	CASRPGQGWETQYF
TRBV4-1	NA	CASSLGWGQETSGANVLTF
TRBV24-1	NA	CATSDLEQNYGYTF
TRBV14	NA	CASSESVRQGLRIRGNTIYF
TRBV27	NA	CASSLRGSGYEQYF
TRBV10-3	few	CAIRLGTSGSPIPEQFF
TRBV12-3/TRBV12-4	NA	CASTLAGPGRQYF
TRBV6-2/TRBV6-3	NA	CASSYALDQETQYF
TRBV7-9	NA	CASSLYAGFEYNEQFF
TRBV28	NA	CASSLSGRVGYTF
TRBV4-1	NA	CASSQQRELYNEQFF
TRBV15	NA	CATSRDRGSSSYGYTF
TRBV5-5	NA	CASSFSGTVYEQYF
TRBV19	NA	CASSIRGNNEQFF
TRBV19	once	CASSMFVIRDTGYNEKLFF
TRBV12-3/TRBV12-4	once	CASSLLETGELFF
TRBV19	NA	CASSPGTGIRETQYF
TRBV30	NA	CAWSARGSTEAFF
TRBV3-1/TRBV3-2	NA	CASSQGGTGFAPLHF
TRBV19	NA	CASSIVPGGVLSGANVLTF
TRBV4-1	NA	CASSQDSGSTDTQYF
TRBV24-1	NA	CATSDFRSRGRGTDTQYF
TRBV6-1	NA	CASSEKPGHLSTDTQYF
TRBV5-4	NA	CASSSGLAGVGVTETQYF
TRBV30	NA	CAWSPGQHQPQHF
TRBV5-1	once	CASSWRDSSYEQYF